This is a list of T cell receptor beta chains from one sample in a study of siplizumab effects on memory and regulatory T cells. This table comes from immunoSEQ multiplex PCR, and its TCRdb copy is limited to in-frame clones, with some not included. The sample has approximately 120,000 clones, approximately 90% seen once. Material: Tregs sorted from blood. These TCRs come from a human donor in good health. CDR3s include the opening cysteine and the closing phenylalanine or tryptophan. D genes are given only for firm matches. The size entry is marked missing in some rows and otherwise reads once, few, many or a size class.

CASSYLQGNTEAFF | TGCGCCAGCAGCTACCTACAGGGGAACACTGAAGCTTTCTTT | TRBJ1-1 | - | TRBV5-1 | -
CASRGHRGGNQPQHF | TGTGCCAGCAGAGGCCACCGAGGGGGGAATCAGCCCCAGCATTTT | TRBJ1-5 | - | TRBV6-5 | once
CASSVQGRAEAFF | TGTGCCAGCAGCGTCCAGGGTAGGGCTGAAGCTTTCTTT | TRBJ1-1 | - | TRBV2 | once
CASSHGGAKLFF | TGTGCCAGCAGCCATGGGGGAGCAAAACTGTTTTTT | TRBJ1-4 | - | TRBV7-9 | -
CASTWEGQETQYF | TGCGCCAGCACCTGGGAGGGGCAAGAGACCCAGTACTTC | TRBJ2-5 | TRBD2 | TRBV5-1 | -
CASSLRQGLKAFF | TGTGCCAGCAGCCTAAGACAGGGGCTAAAAGCTTTCTTT | TRBJ1-1 | TRBD1 | TRBV5-6 | once
CASSVSAEGGTQYF | TGCGCCAGCAGTGTCTCGGCGGAGGGGGGGACCCAGTACTTC | TRBJ2-5 | - | TRBV10-2 | -
CASSTGTAEAFF | TGTGCCAGCAGCACCGGGACGGCTGAAGCTTTCTTT | TRBJ1-1 | - | TRBV7-8 | -
CASSLGPDRNQPQHF | TGCGCCAGCAGCTTGGGGCCGGATCGGAATCAGCCCCAGCATTTT | TRBJ1-5 | - | TRBV5-1 | -
CASSLASMNTGELFF | TGCGCCAGCAGCTTGGCCAGTATGAACACCGGGGAGCTGTTTTTT | TRBJ2-2 | - | TRBV5-1 | -
CASSPGPIGGEQYF | TGTGCCAGCTCACCTGGACCTATCGGAGGCGAGCAGTACTTC | TRBJ2-7 | - | TRBV18 | -
CALGGRTDTQYF | TGTGCCCTAGGGGGTCGAACAGATACGCAGTATTTT | TRBJ2-3 | - | TRBV6-5 | -
CASSRGGAYEQYF | TGTGCCAGCAGCCGGGGGGGGGCCTACGAGCAGTACTTC | TRBJ2-7 | TRBD2 | TRBV27 | -
CASRAAGAYGYTF | TGCGCCAGCCGAGCTGCAGGGGCCTATGGCTACACCTTC | TRBJ1-2 | - | TRBV5-1 | -
CASSSSTGSGQETQYF | TGTGCCAGCAGCTCTTCTACAGGGTCTGGCCAAGAGACCCAGTACTTC | TRBJ2-5 | - | TRBV7-2 | -
CASSLRGAGTSNTGELFF | TGTGCCAGCAGCTTAAGGGGGGCCGGGACTTCGAACACCGGGGAGCTGTTTTTT | TRBJ2-2 | - | TRBV7-8 | -
CASSFRAGGRVEQYF | TGTGCCAGCAGTTTTAGAGCGGGGGGGCGGGTCGAGCAGTACTTC | TRBJ2-7 | TRBD2 | TRBV6-6 | -
CASSQNPGLAGQETQYF | TGTGCCAGCAGCCAAAATCCGGGACTAGCGGGACAAGAGACCCAGTACTTC | TRBJ2-5 | TRBD2 | TRBV14 | -
CASSSNLAGSPLHF | TGTGCCAGCAGCTCAAACTTGGCGGGTTCACCCCTCCACTTT | TRBJ1-6 | - | TRBV7-9 | -
CASSFSAGYQETQYF | TGTGCCAGCAGCTTCAGCGCGGGGTATCAAGAGACCCAGTACTTC | TRBJ2-5 | - | TRBV11-3 | once
CASSSPSGKRSSPLHF | TGTGCCAGCAGTAGTCCCTCCGGGAAGAGAAGTTCACCCCTCCACTTT | TRBJ1-6 | - | TRBV27 | -
CASSLSGGSNYGYTF | TGCGCCAGCAGCTTGTCAGGGGGCTCTAACTATGGCTACACCTTC | TRBJ1-2 | TRBD1 | TRBV5-1 | -
CASFGWENTEAFF | TGTGCCAGCTTCGGTTGGGAGAACACTGAAGCTTTCTTT | TRBJ1-1 | - | TRBV7-9 | -
CASSRWMADSYEQYF | TGTGCCAGCAGCCGTTGGATGGCAGATTCCTACGAGCAGTACTTC | TRBJ2-7 | - | TRBV11-2 | -
CASSPGTERNNEQFF | TGTGCCAGCAGCCCCGGGACGGAAAGAAACAATGAGCAGTTCTTC | TRBJ2-1 | - | TRBV7-2 | -
CASSRDRAYSEAFF | TGTGCCAGCAGCCGGGACAGGGCGTACTCTGAAGCTTTCTTT | TRBJ1-1 | TRBD1 | TRBV6-5 | -
CASSTPGVIAAFF | TGTGCCAGCAGTACCCCCGGGGTTATTGCAGCTTTCTTT | TRBJ1-1 | - | TRBV6-1 | -
CASSLAGQLSYEQYF | TGTGCCAGCAGCTTAGCTGGACAGCTCTCCTACGAGCAGTACTTC | TRBJ2-7 | - | TRBV7-9 | -
CASSPSDGYEQYF | TGTGCCAGCTCACCGTCGGACGGATACGAGCAGTACTTC | TRBJ2-7 | - | TRBV18 | -
CASSSQGAGEKLFF | TGCGCCAGCAGCTCCCAGGGGGCCGGCGAAAAACTGTTTTTT | TRBJ1-4 | TRBD1 | TRBV5-1 | -
CATQGRNTIYF | TGTGCCACACAGGGACGAAACACCATATATTTT | TRBJ1-3 | - | TRBV6-5 | -
CASSEDRAALGGYTF | TGTGCCAGCAGTGAGGACAGGGCCGCCCTAGGTGGCTACACCTTC | TRBJ1-2 | TRBD1 | TRBV6-4 | -
CASSWQGLREQYF | TGTGCCAGCAGTTGGCAGGGCTTGCGCGAGCAGTACTTC | TRBJ2-7 | - | TRBV6-5 | -
CASSPSGQGSYGYTF | TGTGCCAGCAGCCCCTCGGGACAGGGGAGCTATGGCTACACCTTC | TRBJ1-2 | TRBD1 | TRBV9 | -
CTSSQVMLSAKAPSGANVLTF | TGCACCAGCAGCCAAGTCATGCTTTCGGCAAAGGCACCCTCTGGGGCCAACGTCCTGACTTTC | TRBJ2-6 | - | TRBV1 | -
CASRRGGEKLFF | TGTGCCAGCAGAAGAGGTGGGGAAAAACTGTTTTTT | TRBJ1-4 | - | TRBV28 | -
CASSHGRGREKLFF | TGTGCCAGCAGCCACGGGAGGGGGCGTGAAAAACTGTTTTTT | TRBJ1-4 | TRBD1 | TRBV14 | -
CASSLEQGARGYTF | TGCGCCAGCAGCTTGGAACAGGGGGCGCGAGGCTACACCTTC | TRBJ1-2 | TRBD1 | TRBV5-1 | -
CATTPAPGTQTNYGYTF | TGTGCCACCACCCCCGCCCCCGGGACACAGACTAACTATGGCTACACCTTC | TRBJ1-2 | - | TRBV15 | -
CASSLEGYGYTF | TGTGCCAGCAGCTTAGAGGGATATGGCTACACCTTC | TRBJ1-2 | - | TRBV7-9 | once
CASREQGSANGYTF | TGTGCCAGCAGAGAACAGGGAAGTGCAAATGGCTACACCTTC | TRBJ1-2 | - | TRBV6-5 | -
CASSYLFPDSWSLYF | TGTGCCAGCAGTTACCTATTTCCGGACAGTTGGTCGCTGTACTTC | TRBJ2-7 | - | TRBV6-5 | -
CASSIDRKGQETQYF | TGTGCCAGTAGTATAGATCGGAAAGGGCAAGAGACCCAGTACTTC | TRBJ2-5 | - | TRBV19 | once
CASILDRDYGYTF | TGTGCCAGCATCCTGGACAGGGACTATGGCTACACCTTC | TRBJ1-2 | TRBD1 | TRBV7-9 | once
CASSRFGQGDTEAFF | TGTGCCAGCAGCCGTTTCGGACAGGGAGACACTGAAGCTTTCTTT | TRBJ1-1 | TRBD1 | TRBV7-3 | -
CASSLVSGSGYNEQFF | TGTGCCAGCAGCTTAGTATCCGGGAGCGGGTACAATGAGCAGTTCTTC | TRBJ2-1 | - | TRBV7-6 | once
CSVEDQGNGYTF | TGCAGCGTTGAAGATCAAGGGAATGGCTACACCTTC | TRBJ1-2 | - | TRBV29-1 | -
CASSQTHNEQFF | TGTGCCAGCAGCCAAACGCACAATGAGCAGTTCTTC | TRBJ2-1 | - | TRBV11-2 | -
CASSLRGLMNTEAFF | TGTGCCAGCAGCTTGCGGGGGCTCATGAACACTGAAGCTTTCTTT | TRBJ1-1 | - | TRBV5-6 | -
CASSSGQGDTQYF | TGCGCCAGCAGCTCGGGTCAAGGGGATACGCAGTATTTT | TRBJ2-3 | - | TRBV5-1 | -
CASSLGQGGGSEQFF | TGTGCCAGCAGCTTAGGCCAGGGCGGGGGCAGTGAGCAGTTCTTC | TRBJ2-1 | - | TRBV7-2 | -
CASSRGGGRTYEQYF | TGTGCCAGCAGTCGCGGTGGGGGAAGGACCTACGAGCAGTACTTC | TRBJ2-7 | - | TRBV6-6 | -
CASSFSGSSGFYGYTF | TGCGCCAGCAGCTTCTCCGGCAGTTCGGGATTTTATGGCTACACCTTC | TRBJ1-2 | - | TRBV5-1 | -
CASSFSPHYGYTF | TGCGCCAGCAGCTTCTCTCCCCACTATGGCTACACCTTC | TRBJ1-2 | - | TRBV5-1 | -
CASSSSYEQYF | TGCGCCAGCAGCTCTTCCTACGAGCAGTACTTC | TRBJ2-7 | - | TRBV5-1 | -
CASSPAAGTEAFF | TGCGCCAGCAGCCCAGCAGCGGGGACTGAAGCTTTCTTT | TRBJ1-1 | - | TRBV5-1 | -
CAWTRDSIPGNTIYF | TGTGCCTGGACCCGGGACAGCATTCCTGGAAACACCATATATTTT | TRBJ1-3 | TRBD1 | TRBV30 | once
CASSVGQVYEQYF | TGTGCCAGCAGCGTCGGACAGGTCTACGAGCAGTACTTC | TRBJ2-7 | TRBD1 | TRBV5-6 | -
CASSPRQAGWDEKLFF | TGTGCCAGCTCACCACGTCAAGCAGGGTGGGATGAAAAACTGTTTTTT | TRBJ1-4 | - | TRBV18 | -
CSASLAGGTDTQYF | TGCAGCGCCTCGCTGGCAGGGGGCACAGATACGCAGTATTTT | TRBJ2-3 | - | TRBV29-1 | once